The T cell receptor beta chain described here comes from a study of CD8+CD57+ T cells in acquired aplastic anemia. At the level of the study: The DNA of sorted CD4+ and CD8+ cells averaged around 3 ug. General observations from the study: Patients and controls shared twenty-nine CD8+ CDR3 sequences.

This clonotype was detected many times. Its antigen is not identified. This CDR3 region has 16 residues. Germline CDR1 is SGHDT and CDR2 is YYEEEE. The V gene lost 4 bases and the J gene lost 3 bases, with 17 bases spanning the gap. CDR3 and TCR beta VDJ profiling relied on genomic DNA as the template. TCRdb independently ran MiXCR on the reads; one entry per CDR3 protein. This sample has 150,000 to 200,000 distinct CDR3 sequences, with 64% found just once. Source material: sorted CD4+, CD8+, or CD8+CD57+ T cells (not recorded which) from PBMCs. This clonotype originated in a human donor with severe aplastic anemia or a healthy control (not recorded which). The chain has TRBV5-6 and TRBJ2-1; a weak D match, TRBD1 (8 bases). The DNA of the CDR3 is TGTGCCAGCAGCCTACTACAGGGGGGGGACTACAATGAGCAGTTCTTC. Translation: CASSLLQGGDYNEQFF.